Below, one T cell receptor (beta chain) is given with its context. Its antigen is undetermined. Template switching added a universal primer site; cDNA carried unique molecular identifiers. From the 5' RACE reads, TCRdb called clonotypes with MiXCR, one entry per CDR3 protein. This table holds about 690,000 distinct CDR3 sequences, 5.5% to 6.5% found once. The data stem from a study of identical twins. General study points: Insertions were fewer in abundant cord blood beta clonotypes, whereas memory repertoires showed none of this pattern. Invariant MAIT and iNKT cells could partly confound zero-insertion analyses. Out-of-frame alpha sequences common to twins were enriched for low generation probability.

CDR3 size: 14 residues. The germline gives CDR1 LNHDA, CDR2 SQIVND (reference sequence). The V end was cut by 5 bases, the J end by 0 bases, with 10 bases between. The rearrangement joins TRBV19 to TRBJ1-1; tentatively, D is TRBD1 (5 bases). The TCR originated in a man between 18 and 35 years old in good health. Input material: naive T cells sorted from blood. CDR3 amino acids: CASSRGGMNTEAFF. DNA for the CDR3: TGTGCCAGTAGTCGGGGCGGCATGAACACTGAAGCTTTCTTT.